The next 25 T cell receptor beta chains were all read from a single sample in a study of blood T cell repertoires in COVID-19. Data came from immunoSEQ multiplex PCR; TCRdb stores just in-frame clones and leaves some out. The repertoire holds roughly 410,000 clones, roughly 90% seen once, with 1.2% in the top ten. Sequenced sample: peripheral blood. These receptors originate from a man in his forties or fifties with acute or convalescent COVID-19.

The chain is built from TRBV27 and TRBJ1-6; 8 bases fit TRBD1. The V gene's germline CDR1 is MNHEY and CDR2 SMNVEV (reference sequence). The V and J ends lost 5 bases and 10 bases, in that order; junction bases with no gene match: 7. CDR3 length equals 14 residues. For the CDR3, the DNA is TGTGCCAGCAGTGCACGGGACAGGCTGTCACCCCTCCACTTT. Its translation: CASSARDRLSPLHF.

The V gene is TRBV27, the J gene TRBJ1-5, with 9 bases that match TRBD1. The CDR3 covers 15 residues. V shed 5 bases and J 6 bases; nucleotides not matched to a gene: 8. Germline-derived CDR1 and CDR2 are MNHEY and SMNVEV (reference sequence). The CDR3 DNA follows: TGTGCCAGCAGTATTCACAGGGGGCTAGGTCAGCCCCAGCATTTT. Translated: CASSIHRGLGQPQHF.

The CDR3 here is CASRQGTGDTQYF. CDR3 bases: TGTGCCAGCAGGCAAGGGACAGGGGATACGCAGTATTTT. The J gene is TRBJ2-3, the V gene TRBV28; TRBD1 agrees at 9 bases. The ends lost 6 bases at V and 6 bases at J; junction bases unmatched: 4. Germline assignment: CDR1 MDHEN and CDR2 SYDVKM. This CDR3 contains 13 residues.

The V and J genes are TRBV4-1 and TRBJ1-6; tentative D call: TRBD1 (6 bases). V shed 5 bases and J shed 0 bases, with 14 bases lying between them. The CDR3 length is 17 residues. Germline CDR1 and CDR2: MGHRA and YSYEKL. The DNA of the CDR3 is TGCGCCAGCAGCAAACCGACAGGCAGCTCCTATAATTCACCCCTCCACTTT. Translated, it gives CASSKPTGSSYNSPLHF.

The chain uses TRBV5-1 and TRBJ1-1, with 7 bases matching TRBD1. Germline values: CDR1 SGHRS, CDR2 YFSETQ. The junction had 4 bases not matched to a gene; V was cut back by 4 bases and J by 1 base. There are 14 residues in the CDR3. This chain's CDR3 is CASSIGTANTEAFF. CDR3 in DNA: TGCGCCAGCAGCATCGGGACAGCGAACACTGAAGCTTTCTTT.

This chain links TRBV9 with TRBJ1-1; a possible D gene is TRBD1 (6 bases). The CDR3 length is 14 residues. CDR1 and CDR2 (germline): SGDLS, YYNGEE. The V and J ends lost 5 bases and 0 bases respectively, with 11 bases between them. CDR3 coding DNA: TGTGCCAGCAGTCGACAGGTCATGAACACTGAAGCTTTCTTT. It specifies CASSRQVMNTEAFF.

This chain links TRBV5-1 with TRBJ1-4, with D hard to call. V lost 4 bases to trimming and J lost 0 bases, with 10 bases between them. The germline V gene encodes CDR1 SGHRS and CDR2 YFSETQ. This CDR3 region has 15 residues. CDR3 nucleotides: TGCGCCAGCAGCCCGGAGACTGCAACTAATGAAAAACTGTTTTTT. Its translation: CASSPETATNEKLFF.

This chain connects TRBV20-1 to TRBJ2-1, with D uncertain. The V end was cut by 5 bases, the J end by 13 bases, with 12 bases between. CDR1 and CDR2 from the germline V gene are DFQATT and SNEGSKA (reference sequence). The CDR3 totals 10 residues. The CDR3 bases are TGCAGTGCTGAGAAGCTGCACCAGTTCTTC. It is translated as CSAEKLHQFF.

The chain links TRBV9 to TRBJ1-3; D remains unclear. Germline V gives CDR1 SGDLS, CDR2 YYNGEE. V was pared by 3 bases and J by 1 base, with 20 bases between. The CDR3 has 18 residues. This chain's CDR3 is CASSGREAPLMSGNTIYF. The CDR3 DNA reads as TGTGCCAGCAGCGGTCGGGAGGCTCCTCTTATGTCTGGAAACACCATATATTTT.

V and J are TRBV2 and TRBJ1-5, with a possible D match to TRBD1 (6 bases). This CDR3 is 11 amino acids long. Trimming pared 7 bases from V and 11 bases from J, leaving 12 bases between. Germline CDR1 is SNHLY and CDR2 is FYNNEI. CDR3 in amino acids: CASMAPGAQHF. CDR3 bases: TGTGCCAGCATGGCCCCAGGGGCCCAGCATTTT.

The chain is built from TRBV4-1 and TRBJ2-5, with 7 nucleotides matching TRBD2. The germline V gene encodes CDR1 MGHRA and CDR2 YSYEKL. The CDR3 has 16 amino acids. With 1 base clipped from V and 7 bases from J, the junction kept 12 bases outside the gene matches. The CDR3 is CASSQGEWEGRWTQYF. CDR3 nucleotide sequence: TGCGCCAGCAGCCAAGGGGAGTGGGAGGGAAGATGGACCCAGTACTTC.

The rearrangement joins TRBV28 to TRBJ2-1; D may be TRBD1 (5 bases). Germline CDR1 reads MDHEN; CDR2 reads SYDVKM. V lost 3 bases to trimming and J lost 3 bases, with 9 bases between them. This CDR3 region has 14 residues. In nucleotides, the CDR3 is TGTGCCAGCAGTTTGAAGACAGTCTACAATGAGCAGTTCTTC. It codes for CASSLKTVYNEQFF. The full variable domain, rest sourced from reference TRBV28 and TRBJ2-1, is DVKVTQSSRYLVKRTGEKVFLECVQDMDHENMFWYRQDPGLGLRLIYFSYDVKMKEKGDIPEGYSVSREKKERFSLILESASTNQTSMYLCASSLKTVYNEQFFGPGTRLTVL.

The genes are TRBV28 and TRBJ2-5, with 10 bases aligning to TRBD1. The V gene's germline CDR1 is MDHEN and CDR2 SYDVKM. Unmatched junction bases numbered 10, after V lost 4 bases and J lost 5 bases. The CDR3 totals 16 residues. Here the CDR3 DNA reads TGTGCCAGCAGTTCTGAAACCGGGACAGGGGAGGAGACCCAGTACTTC. Protein product: CASSSETGTGEETQYF. Supplemented by reference TRBV28 and TRBJ2-5, the full variable domain reads DVKVTQSSRYLVKRTGEKVFLECVQDMDHENMFWYRQDPGLGLRLIYFSYDVKMKEKGDIPEGYSVSREKKERFSLILESASTNQTSMYLCASSSETGTGEETQYFGPGTRLLVL.

The chain recombines TRBV28 with TRBJ1-2, with a tentative D call TRBD1 (5 bases). Germline-derived CDR1 and CDR2 are MDHEN and SYDVKM. The CDR3 runs to 12 residues. V was clipped by 6 bases and J by 5 bases, with 10 bases between them. The CDR3 region has the DNA TGTGCCAGCAGCCCCTCAGGGTATGGCTACACCTTC. Its translation is CASSPSGYGYTF.

This clone was found many times. The same CDR3 can be traced to other DNA sequences in this sample. The V call is TRBV6-1, the J call TRBJ2-7; 12 nucleotides match TRBD2. J gave up 4 bases and V 1 base, and 2 bases lay outside the gene matches. The V gene's germline CDR1 is MNHNS and CDR2 SASEGT. The CDR3 has 15 residues. In DNA form, the CDR3 reads TGTGCCAGCAGTGAAGGACTAGCGGGAGTATACGAGCAGTACTTC. Amino acids: CASSEGLAGVYEQYF.

This rearrangement joins TRBV5-4 to TRBJ1-2, with 7 bases identical to TRBD1. With 2 bases clipped from V and 4 bases from J, the junction kept 5 bases outside the gene matches. Germline V gene lookup returns CDR1 SGHNT and CDR2 YYREEE (reference sequence). The length of the CDR3 is 14 residues. The DNA of the CDR3 is TGTGCCAGCAGCTTCAGGGGGGCACTCTATGGCTACACCTTC. Amino acids: CASSFRGALYGYTF.

This chain joins TRBV2 and TRBJ1-4; no definite D call. The CDR3 covers 12 residues. Germline V gene lookup returns CDR1 SNHLY and CDR2 FYNNEI. The V end was cut by 1 base, the J end by 10 bases, with 7 bases between. The CDR3 spells CASSEERIKLFF. In DNA, the CDR3 is TGTGCCAGCAGTGAAGAGCGGATAAAACTGTTTTTT.

The genes are TRBV5-4 and TRBJ1-2; tentatively, D is TRBD1 (6 bases). The germline V gene encodes CDR1 SGHNT and CDR2 YYREEE (reference sequence). V lost 5 bases and J lost 5, with 13 bases in between. This CDR3 contains 13 residues. CDR3 residues: CASRRTVTYGYTF. The CDR3 DNA is TGTGCCAGCAGACGGACAGTGACTTATGGCTACACCTTC.

This chain uses TRBV15 with TRBJ2-7; 8 bases match TRBD1. The CDR3 is made up of 14 amino acids. The germline gives CDR1 LNHNV, CDR2 YYDKDF (reference sequence). V shed 0 bases and J 4 bases; nucleotides not matched to a gene: 2. The CDR3 region is CATSRDRTGYEQYF. In DNA form, the CDR3 reads TGTGCCACCAGCAGAGACCGGACAGGGTACGAGCAGTACTTC.

The gene calls are TRBV28 and TRBJ1-2; D remains unclear. This CDR3 contains 17 residues. Germline V gene sequence: CDR1 MDHEN, CDR2 SYDVKM. The V gene lost 5 bases and the J gene lost 4 bases, with 23 bases spanning the gap. CDR3 in amino acids: CASSPPTRPTRLYGYTF. CDR3 nucleotides: TGTGCCAGCAGTCCCCCAACCCGTCCGACGAGACTCTATGGCTACACCTTC.

This sequence joins TRBV19 and TRBJ1-6; 7 bases are a match to TRBD1. The germline V gene has CDR1 LNHDA and CDR2 SQIVND (reference sequence). The CDR3 sequence is 13 residues long. The trim removed 8 bases at V and 5 bases at J, leaving 3 bases unmatched. For the CDR3, the DNA is TGTGCCAGTGGCACAGGGGATAATTCACCCCTCCACTTT. It is translated as CASGTGDNSPLHF.

The chain employs TRBV30 and TRBJ2-1; 8 nucleotides agree with TRBD1. Trimming took 7 bases from V and 5 from J; bases not matched to a gene: 1. Looked up from germline, CDR1 is GTSNPN and CDR2 is SVGIG (reference sequence). The CDR3 contains 11 residues. CDR3 bases: TGTGCCTTGGACAGGGACAATGAGCAGTTCTTC. This codes for CALDRDNEQFF.

The chain recombines TRBV27 with TRBJ1-1, with 8 bases matching TRBD1. The germline gives CDR1 MNHEY, CDR2 SMNVEV (reference sequence). The length of the CDR3 is 14 residues. V lost 4 bases to trimming and J lost 1 base; unmatched junction nucleotides: 2. For the CDR3, the DNA is TGTGCCAGCAGTTGGGACAGGCGGAACACTGAAGCTTTCTTT. Translation gives CASSWDRRNTEAFF.

The V and J genes are TRBV6-5 and TRBJ2-5, with TRBD2 matching 7 bases. The CDR3 extends over 15 amino acids. Trimming removed 0 bases from V and 7 bases from J; junction bases left unmatched: 8. The germline gives CDR1 MNHEY, CDR2 SVGAGI. In DNA, the CDR3 is TGTGCCAGCAGTTACTCAGGTCTCGGCGGGAGGACCCAGTACTTC. This encodes CASSYSGLGGRTQYF.

The gene calls are TRBV5-5 and TRBJ1-6; D remains unclear. V lost 0 bases and J 5 bases, leaving 6 bases between the germline ends. The CDR3 runs 14 residues. Germline CDR1 and CDR2: SGHKS and YYEKEE (reference sequence). CDR3: CASSLVENNSPLHF. The CDR3, as DNA: TGTGCCAGCAGCTTGGTAGAGAATAATTCACCCCTCCACTTT.